This TCR beta chain was recorded in a study of blood T cell repertoires in COVID-19. Study details: Sample material is recorded as cDNA or gDNA derived from T cells, B-cell-depleted T cells, or PBMCs.

Participant age was roughly 18 to 89 years, and participants resided in fewer than 25 US areas. Clinical histories supplied by participants themselves formed the basis of cohort assignment. Sequencing was performed with immunoSEQ multiplex PCR; in TCRdb, only in-frame clones are kept and a portion is missing. The table records under 200,000 clones, approximately 80% of them present only once. Specimen: PBMCs or T cells enriched from blood (not recorded which). This receptor was obtained from a woman aged 55-70 years who had recovered from COVID-19.

CDR3 amino acids: CASSLPGKGQETQYF. DNA of the CDR3: TGTGCCAGTAGTCTCCCGGGGAAAGGCCAAGAGACCCAGTACTTC. This rearrangement joins TRBV19 to TRBJ2-5; possible D gene TRBD2, 5 bases. The CDR3 loop spans 15 amino acids. V lost 5 bases, J lost 1 base, and 14 bases lay in between. Germline-derived CDR1 and CDR2 are LNHDA and SQIVND (reference sequence).